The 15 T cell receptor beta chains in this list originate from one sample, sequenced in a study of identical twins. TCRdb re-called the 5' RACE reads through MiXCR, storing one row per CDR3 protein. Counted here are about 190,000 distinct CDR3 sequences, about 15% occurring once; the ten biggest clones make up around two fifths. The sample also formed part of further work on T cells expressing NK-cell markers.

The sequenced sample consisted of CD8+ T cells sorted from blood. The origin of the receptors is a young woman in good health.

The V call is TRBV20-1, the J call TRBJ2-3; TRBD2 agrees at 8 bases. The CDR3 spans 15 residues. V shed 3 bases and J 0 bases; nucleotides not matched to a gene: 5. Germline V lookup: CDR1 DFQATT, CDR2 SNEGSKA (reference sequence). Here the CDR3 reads CSASRGGGSTDTQYF. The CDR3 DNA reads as TGCAGTGCTAGTCGGGGCGGGGGGAGCACAGATACGCAGTATTTT.

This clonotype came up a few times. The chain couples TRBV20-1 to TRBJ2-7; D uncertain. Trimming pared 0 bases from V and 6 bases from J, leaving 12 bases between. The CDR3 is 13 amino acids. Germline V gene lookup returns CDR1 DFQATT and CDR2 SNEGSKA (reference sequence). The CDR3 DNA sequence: TGCAGTGCTAGAGAGGTAGGAGATGGCGAGCAGTACTTC. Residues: CSAREVGDGEQYF.

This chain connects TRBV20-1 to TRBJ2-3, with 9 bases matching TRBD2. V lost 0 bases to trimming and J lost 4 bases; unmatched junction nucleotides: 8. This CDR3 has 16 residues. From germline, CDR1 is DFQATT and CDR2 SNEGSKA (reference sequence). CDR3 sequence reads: CSARDRAGGQADTQYF. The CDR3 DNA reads TGCAGTGCTAGAGATAGGGCGGGGGGGCAGGCAGATACGCAGTATTTT.

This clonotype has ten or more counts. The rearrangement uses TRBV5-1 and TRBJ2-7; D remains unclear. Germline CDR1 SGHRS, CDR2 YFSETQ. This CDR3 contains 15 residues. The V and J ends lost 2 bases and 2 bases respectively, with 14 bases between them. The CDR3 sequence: CASSFNPGRPYEQYF. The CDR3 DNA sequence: TGCGCCAGCAGCTTCAACCCGGGCCGCCCCTACGAGCAGTACTTC. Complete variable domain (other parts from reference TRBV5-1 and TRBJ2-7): KAGVTQTPRYLIKTRGQQVTLSCSPISGHRSVSWYQQTPGQGLQFLFEYFSETQRNKGNFPGRFSGRQFSNSRSEMNVSTLELGDSALYLCASSFNPGRPYEQYFGPGTRLTVT.

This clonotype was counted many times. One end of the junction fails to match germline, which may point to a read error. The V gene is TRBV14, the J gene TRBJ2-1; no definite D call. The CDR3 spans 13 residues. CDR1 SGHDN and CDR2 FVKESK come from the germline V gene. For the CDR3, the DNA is TGTGCCAGCAGCCAACCCTTACGGAATGATCAGTTCTTC. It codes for CASSQPLRNDQFF.

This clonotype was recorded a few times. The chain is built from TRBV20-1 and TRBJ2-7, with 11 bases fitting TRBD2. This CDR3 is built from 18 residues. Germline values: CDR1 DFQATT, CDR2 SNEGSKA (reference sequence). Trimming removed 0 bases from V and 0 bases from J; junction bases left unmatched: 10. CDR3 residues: CSARDRSPSGGHSYEQYF. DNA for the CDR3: TGCAGTGCTAGAGATCGCAGCCCTAGCGGGGGGCACTCCTACGAGCAGTACTTC.

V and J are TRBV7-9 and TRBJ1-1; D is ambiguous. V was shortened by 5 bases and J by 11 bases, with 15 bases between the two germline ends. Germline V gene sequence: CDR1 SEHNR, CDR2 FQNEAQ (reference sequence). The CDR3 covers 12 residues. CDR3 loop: CASSPWTGQAFF. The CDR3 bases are TGTGCCAGCAGCCCCTGGACGGGCCAGGCTTTCTTT.

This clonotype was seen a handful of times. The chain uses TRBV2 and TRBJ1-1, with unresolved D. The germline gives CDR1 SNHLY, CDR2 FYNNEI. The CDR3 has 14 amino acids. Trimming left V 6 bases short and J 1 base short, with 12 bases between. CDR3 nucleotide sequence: TGTGCCAGCAGCCGGACGGCTTCGAACACTGAAGCTTTCTTT. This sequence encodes CASSRTASNTEAFF.

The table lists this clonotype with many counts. The CDR3 here is CASRLPGDTQYF. CDR3 DNA sequence: TGTGCCAGCAGACTTCCGGGGGATACGCAGTATTTT. This chain uses TRBV7-9 with TRBJ2-3; TRBD2 is a possible D gene (5 bases). This CDR3 spans 12 amino acids. Looked up from germline, CDR1 is SEHNR and CDR2 is FQNEAQ (reference sequence). V was shortened by 6 bases and J by 6 bases, with 10 bases between the two germline ends.

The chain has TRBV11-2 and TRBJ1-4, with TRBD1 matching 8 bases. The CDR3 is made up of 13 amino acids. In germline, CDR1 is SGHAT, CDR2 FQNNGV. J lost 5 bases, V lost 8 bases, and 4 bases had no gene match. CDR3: CASEDRANEKLFF. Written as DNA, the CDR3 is TGTGCCAGCGAGGACAGGGCAAATGAAAAACTGTTTTTT.

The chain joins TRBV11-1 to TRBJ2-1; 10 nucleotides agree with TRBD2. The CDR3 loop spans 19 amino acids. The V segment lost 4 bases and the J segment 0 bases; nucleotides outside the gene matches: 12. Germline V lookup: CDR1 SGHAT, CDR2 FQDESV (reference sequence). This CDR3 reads CASSSGKIVAGGSYNEQFF. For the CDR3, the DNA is TGTGCCAGCAGCTCCGGCAAGATCGTAGCGGGAGGCTCCTACAATGAGCAGTTCTTC.

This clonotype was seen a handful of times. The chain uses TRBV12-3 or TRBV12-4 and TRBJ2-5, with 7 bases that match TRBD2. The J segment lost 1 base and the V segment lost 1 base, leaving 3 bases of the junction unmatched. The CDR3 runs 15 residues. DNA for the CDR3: TGTGCCAGCAGTTTAGGTTCGGGAGGCCAAGAGACCCAGTACTTC. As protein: CASSLGSGGQETQYF.

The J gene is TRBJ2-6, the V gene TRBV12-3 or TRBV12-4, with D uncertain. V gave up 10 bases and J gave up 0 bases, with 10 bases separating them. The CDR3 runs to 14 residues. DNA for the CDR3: TGTGCCATCCAAGTGGGCTCTGGGGCCAACGTCCTGACTTTC. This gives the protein CAIQVGSGANVLTF.

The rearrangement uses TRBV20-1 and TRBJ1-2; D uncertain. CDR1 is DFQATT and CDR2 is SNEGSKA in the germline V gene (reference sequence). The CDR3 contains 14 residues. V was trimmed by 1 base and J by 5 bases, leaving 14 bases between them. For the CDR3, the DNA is TGCAGTGCTAGAGGACTCTCCTCGGGATATGGCTACACCTTC. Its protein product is CSARGLSSGYGYTF.

DNA for the CDR3: TGTGCCAGCAGTCCCCGTAAAAGGGATGAGCAGTTCTTC. Its protein product is CASSPRKRDEQFF. The rearrangement uses TRBV27 and TRBJ2-1; no clear D. V lost 5 bases, J lost 8 bases, and 13 bases lay in between. Germline V gene sequence: CDR1 MNHEY, CDR2 SMNVEV (reference sequence). This CDR3 is built from 13 residues.